This TCR beta chain comes out of a study of radiotherapy plus CTLA-4 blockade in lung cancer. Study as a whole: Disease control was seen in 25% to 40% of patients, objective responses in approximately 19%.

Sequenced by immunoSEQ multiplex PCR; TCRdb stores in-frame clones only, minus some. The sample yields some 37,000 clones, 72% seen once. Remarks on this clone: Its antigen remains unknown.

CDR3 length: 14 residues. V lost 6 bases and J lost 3; bases outside the gene matches: 7. Germline V CDR1 and CDR2: KGHSH, LQKENI. General study points: Early shifts in blood T cell clones, with interferon-beta, reportedly predicted response best.

Those with chemo-refractory metastatic non-small-cell lung cancer were treated with focal radiation combined with CTLA-4 blockade using ipilimumab. The sequence came from a human donor with non-small cell lung cancer who had stable disease on radiotherapy plus ipilimumab. The input for sequencing was peripheral blood, taken from a patient treated with radiotherapy plus ipilimumab. The rearrangement links TRBV18 to TRBJ2-5; 7 nucleotides match TRBD1. In DNA form, the CDR3 reads TGTGCCAGCTCCCCATCCGGGACAGAAGAGACCCAGTACTTC. Translating gives CASSPSGTEETQYF.